This T cell receptor (beta chain) was identified in a study of blood T cell repertoires in COVID-19 (TCRdb year 2020). About the investigation overall: Collaborator samples came from the United States, Italy and Spain and covered acute and convalescent phases of COVID-19. The prospective study material was composed of cDNA or gDNA derived from T cells, B-cell-depleted T cells, or PBMCs. The dataset comprised deeply sampled blood TCRbeta repertoires from subjects exposed to, actively infected with, or recovered from COVID-19. A freely available public database, intended as a resource for researchers studying the immune response to SARS-CoV-2, is where the repertoires were released. Samples came from the ongoing ImmuneRACE study (first 160 participants) plus 1,254 subjects from 6 global collaborators. The sample metadata nearly always contained a de-identified subject ID, COVID-19 status, age in years and sex. Where HLA class I and class II types were available, the types were taken from metadata supplied by the sample provider, not from assay-based typing.

The research as a whole found: Clinical and demographic metadata were provided uncurated, with the amount varying by source and participant.

TCRbeta CDR3 regions were amplified from genomic DNA by means of the immunoSEQ Assay, a bias-controlled multiplex PCR. The original methods were these. Nucleated cell counts per sample were estimated from amplification of reference gene primers within the assay. Sequence reads were collapsed and filtered to measure the absolute abundance of every unique TCRbeta CDR3 rearrangement. For each sample, productive Simpson clonality was calculated by taking the square root of Simpson's diversity index across productive rearrangements. TCRdb mirrors the immuneACCESS table, restricted to in-frame sequences. Some clones are absent from its copies; in checked studies, under half trace to an unresolved V gene, and the reason for the others is unknown. V and J calls and clone size follow that table, whereas D and trimming were derived from the DNA. This sample lists about 180,000 clones; roughly 80% were detected once. The ten largest clones take up around 15% of the sample.

Participants in the prospective study were enrolled through a virtual design, were aged roughly 18 to 90 years, and lived in roughly 24 United States geographic areas. In the prospective study, cohorts were assigned on the basis of participant-reported clinical history obtained from a screening survey and a study questionnaire. Exposed participants had been in contact with someone with a PCR-confirmed or clinician-diagnosed COVID-19 case within 2 weeks of study entry. In the prospective study, whole blood, serum and a nasopharyngeal or oropharyngeal swab were collected from each participant by mobile phlebotomists. Additional blood draws and questionnaires over a 2-month period could optionally be provided by prospective study participants. Before DNA extraction, blood samples from the prospective study were shipped at room temperature or frozen. For this clone: The antigen this receptor binds is unknown. Qualities for individual bases were not recorded, and no much larger clone is one base off.

The receptor comes from a man between 60 and 75 years old who had been exposed to COVID-19. The sequencing input was PBMCs or T cells enriched from blood (not recorded which).

The sequence in DNA is TGTGCCAGCAGCTCTAGCGGGAGGTACACCGGGGAGCTGTTTTTT. It translates as CASSSSGRYTGELFF. The rearrangement combines TRBV5-4 with TRBJ2-2; a stretch of 11 junction bases matches TRBD2. Unmatched junction bases come to 1, with V trimmed by 3 bases and J by 3 bases. The CDR3, from cysteine to phenylalanine, totals 15 residues. Only the CDR3 part of the read is kept: 45 bases, read in frame from the first base. As encoded in the germline V gene (reference sequence), CDR1 is SGHNT while CDR2 is YYREEE.